This is a list of T cell receptor beta chains from one sample in a study of cytomegalovirus exposure and HLA in healthy donors. Produced via immunoSEQ multiplex PCR; TCRdb's table is partial and in-frame only. The data hold 140,000 or so clones, with around 89% observed a single time. Sequencing input: PBMCs. The receptors stem from a woman aged 30 to 39 in good health and CMV-seropositive. Both conserved end residues are part of each CDR3. The D gene is left open where the match is weak.

CATGGGAGNTIYF | TRBD1 | TRBJ1-3 | TRBV6-1
CASSFDRGHTGELFF | TRBD1 | TRBJ2-2 | TRBV6-5
CASSESVLSNQPQHF | NA | TRBJ1-5 | TRBV6-1
CASTLYQETQYF | NA | TRBJ2-5 | TRBV2
CASSLALRGGETQYF | NA | TRBJ2-5 | TRBV5-1
CASGREQEQYF | NA | TRBJ2-7 | TRBV6-1
CASSPTRTGRAGELFF | TRBD1 | TRBJ2-2 | TRBV5-6
CASSLGGQVYNEQFF | TRBD1 | TRBJ2-1 | TRBV28
CASRIPPGPQHF | NA | TRBJ1-5 | TRBV28
CASIYTGDRSYEQYF | TRBD1 | TRBJ2-7 | TRBV7-9
CASRVLAANTGELFF | TRBD2 | TRBJ2-2 | TRBV7-2
CASSLAVRGGPDTQYF | TRBD2 | TRBJ2-3 | TRBV5-1
CASSEARFQETQYF | NA | TRBJ2-5 | TRBV2
CATCRRESSDTQYF | TRBD2 | TRBJ2-3 | TRBV6-6
CASSQEGGTEAFF | NA | TRBJ1-1 | TRBV14
CASSEYVRGNQPQHF | NA | TRBJ1-5 | TRBV6-1
CASSQLNLWNEKLFF | NA | TRBJ1-4 | TRBV18
CASSLGETGGLGEQYF | TRBD2 | TRBJ2-7 | TRBV7-8
CASSIKRGGAGGYEQYF | TRBD2 | TRBJ2-7 | TRBV2
CASSLVDREYGYTF | TRBD1 | TRBJ1-2 | TRBV5-4
CASSLSSQETQYF | NA | TRBJ2-5 | TRBV5-1
CASSVLSTDTQYF | NA | TRBJ2-3 | TRBV2
CASSIQRGFEQFF | TRBD2 | TRBJ2-1 | TRBV19
CASSWGDSRIYEQYF | NA | TRBJ2-7 | TRBV5-1
CASSLVFREDGETQYF | TRBD2 | TRBJ2-5 | TRBV7-2
CASSRTRLAREQYF | TRBD2 | TRBJ2-7 | TRBV28
CATSTNSYEQYF | NA | TRBJ2-7 | TRBV11-2